A selection of T cell receptor beta chains follows, all from one sample in a study of T cells in Graves' hyperthyroidism and ophthalmopathy. TCRdb redid the calling of the multiplex PCR reads with MiXCR, one entry per CDR3 protein. The repertoire holds 450,000 to 600,000 distinct CDR3 sequences, with about 14% as singletons. Sequenced sample: blood. The receptors shown here come from a woman aged 40 to 55 with Graves' hyperthyroidism. CDR3s include the opening cysteine and the closing phenylalanine or tryptophan. D genes are given only for firm matches. Clone size, where shown, is once, few, many, or a class for clones that have expanded.

clone_size: many
d_call: NA
j_call: TRBJ1-2
v_call: TRBV28
cdr3_aa: CASSLKGSYGYTF
cdr3_nt: TGTGCCAGCAGTTTAAAGGGGTCCTATGGCTACACCTTC

clone_size: few
d_call: TRBD1
j_call: TRBJ1-6
v_call: TRBV27
cdr3_aa: CASLRTGGYNSPLHF
cdr3_nt: TGTGCCAGCTTACGGACAGGGGGCTATAATTCACCCCTCCACTTT

clone_size: NA
d_call: NA
j_call: TRBJ2-7
v_call: TRBV6-5
cdr3_aa: CATFLEGYEQYF
cdr3_nt: TGTGCCACATTCCTCGAGGGCTACGAGCAGTACTTC

clone_size: NA
d_call: TRBD1
j_call: TRBJ2-2
v_call: TRBV9
cdr3_aa: CASSVVRDRGHPGELFF
cdr3_nt: TGTGCCAGCAGCGTAGTAAGGGACAGGGGCCACCCCGGGGAGCTGTTTTTT

clone_size: NA
d_call: NA
j_call: TRBJ2-1
v_call: TRBV6-2/TRBV6-3
cdr3_aa: CASLRGLDRINEQFF
cdr3_nt: TGTGCCAGCCTAAGGGGGTTAGATCGGATCAATGAGCAGTTCTTC

clone_size: few
d_call: NA
j_call: TRBJ1-1
v_call: TRBV7-9
cdr3_aa: CASSLSTKGNTEAFF
cdr3_nt: TGTGCCAGCAGCTTGTCAACTAAAGGGAACACTGAAGCTTTCTTT

clone_size: NA
d_call: TRBD1
j_call: TRBJ1-4
v_call: TRBV24-1
cdr3_aa: CATAQGANEKLFF
cdr3_nt: TGTGCCACCGCTCAGGGGGCGAATGAAAAACTGTTTTTT

clone_size: many
d_call: NA
j_call: TRBJ1-2
v_call: TRBV3-1
cdr3_aa: CASSQGFYGYTF
cdr3_nt: TGTGCCAGCAGCCAAGGGTTCTATGGCTACACCTTC

clone_size: many
d_call: TRBD1
j_call: TRBJ2-7
v_call: TRBV7-7
cdr3_aa: CASSLGTGSSYEQYF
cdr3_nt: TGTGCTAGCAGCTTGGGGACAGGGAGCTCCTACGAGCAGTACTTC

clone_size: many
d_call: TRBD1
j_call: TRBJ1-6
v_call: TRBV28
cdr3_aa: CASKENRGSYNSPLHF
cdr3_nt: TGTGCCAGCAAGGAGAACAGGGGCAGCTATAATTCACCCCTCCACTTT

clone_size: few
d_call: NA
j_call: TRBJ2-3
v_call: TRBV6-2/TRBV6-3
cdr3_aa: CASTSLRVSHAADTQYF
cdr3_nt: TGTGCCAGTACTTCCCTCCGGGTTTCTCACGCCGCAGATACGCAGTATTTT

clone_size: many
d_call: NA
j_call: TRBJ1-1
v_call: TRBV3-1
cdr3_aa: CASSQGTQKTVNTEAFF
cdr3_nt: TGTGCCAGCAGCCAAGGAACGCAAAAGACAGTGAACACTGAAGCTTTCTTT

clone_size: NA
d_call: TRBD1
j_call: TRBJ1-2
v_call: TRBV28
cdr3_aa: CASSFRGTGRGGYTF
cdr3_nt: TGTGCCAGCAGTTTCCGTGGGACAGGGCGGGGTGGCTACACCTTC

clone_size: many
d_call: NA
j_call: TRBJ1-1
v_call: TRBV2
cdr3_aa: CASSVGTEAFF
cdr3_nt: TGTGCCAGCAGTGTGGGTACTGAAGCTTTCTTT

clone_size: few
d_call: NA
j_call: TRBJ1-1
v_call: TRBV18
cdr3_aa: CASSPREGRNTEAFF
cdr3_nt: TGTGCCAGCTCACCACGGGAGGGTAGGAACACTGAAGCTTTCTTT

clone_size: many
d_call: TRBD2
j_call: TRBJ2-3
v_call: TRBV7-9
cdr3_aa: CASSFDRLAGGDTQYF
cdr3_nt: TGTGCCAGCAGCTTCGACCGACTAGCGGGGGGTGATACGCAGTATTTT

clone_size: many
d_call: TRBD1
j_call: TRBJ2-5
v_call: TRBV7-8
cdr3_aa: CASSPGQLQETQYF
cdr3_nt: TGTGCCAGCAGCCCGGGACAGCTTCAAGAGACCCAGTACTTC

clone_size: many
d_call: NA
j_call: TRBJ2-5
v_call: TRBV24-1
cdr3_aa: CATSDLEFETQYF
cdr3_nt: TGTGCCACCAGTGATTTGGAGTTTGAGACCCAGTACTTC

clone_size: few
d_call: TRBD1
j_call: TRBJ2-2
v_call: TRBV7-9
cdr3_aa: CASSPGTGPKTSTGELFF
cdr3_nt: TGTGCCAGCAGCCCCGGGACAGGGCCTAAAACGAGCACCGGGGAGCTGTTTTTT

clone_size: many
d_call: NA
j_call: TRBJ2-7
v_call: TRBV7-3
cdr3_aa: CASSLQGGKAYEQYF
cdr3_nt: TGTGCCAGCAGCTTGCAGGGGGGAAAGGCCTACGAGCAGTACTTC

clone_size: many
d_call: NA
j_call: TRBJ1-6
v_call: TRBV28
cdr3_aa: CASRAGNYEGILHF
cdr3_nt: TGTGCCAGCAGGGCCGGGAACTACGAGGGGATACTCCACTTT

clone_size: NA
d_call: TRBD1
j_call: TRBJ2-4
v_call: TRBV12-3/TRBV12-4
cdr3_aa: CASSSLRRQGAAKNIQYF
cdr3_nt: TGTGCCAGCAGTTCCCTCCGAAGACAGGGGGCGGCCAAAAACATTCAGTACTTC

clone_size: NA
d_call: NA
j_call: TRBJ2-1
v_call: TRBV7-2
cdr3_aa: CASSLVTIVNNEQFF
cdr3_nt: TGTGCCAGCAGCTTAGTGACTATTGTAAACAATGAGCAGTTCTTC

clone_size: few
d_call: TRBD1
j_call: TRBJ1-1
v_call: TRBV28
cdr3_aa: CASSLLTGLDAFF
cdr3_nt: TGTGCCAGCAGTCTCCTGACAGGGTTGGATGCTTTCTTT

clone_size: many
d_call: TRBD2
j_call: TRBJ2-1
v_call: TRBV6-1
cdr3_aa: CGTSGGYNEQFF
cdr3_nt: TGTGGGACTAGCGGGGGCTACAATGAGCAGTTCTTC

clone_size: many
d_call: NA
j_call: TRBJ1-4
v_call: TRBV20-1
cdr3_aa: CSAQGRDEKLFF
cdr3_nt: TGCAGTGCGCAGGGGAGGGATGAAAAACTGTTTTTT